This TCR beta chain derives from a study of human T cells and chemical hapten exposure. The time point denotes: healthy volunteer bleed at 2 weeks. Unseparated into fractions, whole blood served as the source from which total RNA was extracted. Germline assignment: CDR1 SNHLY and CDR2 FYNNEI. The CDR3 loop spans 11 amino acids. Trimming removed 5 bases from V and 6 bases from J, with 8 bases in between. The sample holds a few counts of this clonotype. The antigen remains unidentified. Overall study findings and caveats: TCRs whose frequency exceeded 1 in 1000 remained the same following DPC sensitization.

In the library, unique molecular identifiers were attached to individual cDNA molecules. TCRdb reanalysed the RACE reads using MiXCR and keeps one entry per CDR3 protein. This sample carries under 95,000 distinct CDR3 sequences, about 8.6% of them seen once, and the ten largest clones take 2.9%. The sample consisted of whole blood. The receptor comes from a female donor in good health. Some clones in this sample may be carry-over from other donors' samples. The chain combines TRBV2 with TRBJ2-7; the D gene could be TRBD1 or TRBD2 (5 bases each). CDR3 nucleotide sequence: TGTGCCAGCAGTCCAGGGACCGAGCAGTACTTC. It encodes CASSPGTEQYF.